Following are 12 T cell receptor beta chains from one sample sequenced in a study of PD-1 blockade in classical Hodgkin lymphoma (TCRdb year 2020). This specimen's time point label, per the study, means: cycle 4 day 1 (C4D1), after six to seven weeks of nivolumab. Relapse after autologous stem cell transplantation had occurred in all trial patients, and cohorts A, B and C were distinguished by prior brentuximab vedotin exposure. Using a Miltenyi CD8+ T cell isolation kit, CD8+ T cells were purified from thawed PBMCs through magnetic negative selection. Receptor amplification or capture employed the immunoSEQ multiplex PCR assay. TCRdb stores this immuneACCESS table with in-frame sequences only. Part of the clones is absent; in the studies checked, under half of the shortfall reflects unresolved V genes, and no reason is known for the rest. Recorded for this sample are about 4,000 clones; around three fifths of them occurred a single time. The top ten clonotypes cover approximately 50% of the sample.

Here the sequenced sample was CD8+ T cells from blood, taken before the fourth cycle of nivolumab. These receptors originate from a human donor with classical Hodgkin lymphoma.

This clone was counted once. J is TRBJ2-3 and V is TRBV7-6; D ambiguous. Trimming took off 1 base at V and 4 bases at J, with 6 bases between the two ends. CDR1 is SGHVS and CDR2 is FNYEAQ in the germline V gene. CDR3 length equals 13 residues. The CDR3, as DNA: TGTGCCAGCAGCTTAGGAGAATCAGATACGCAGTATTTT. Protein product: CASSLGESDTQYF.

This clone was picked up a small number of times. The chain couples TRBV30 to TRBJ1-5; D remains unclear. CDR3 size: 15 residues. V shed 3 bases and J shed 0 bases, with 12 bases lying between them. Germline CDR1 is GTSNPN and CDR2 is SVGIG (reference sequence). The CDR3 spells CAWRPGTYSNQPQHF. The CDR3 nucleotides are TGTGCCTGGAGGCCGGGCACATATAGCAATCAGCCCCAGCATTTT.

The J gene is TRBJ1-2, the V gene TRBV15; D is uncertain. The germline gives CDR1 LNHNV, CDR2 YYDKDF (reference sequence). Trimming took off 3 bases at V and 6 bases at J, with 17 bases between the two ends. This CDR3 comprises 15 residues. CDR3 nucleotide sequence: TGTGCCACCAGCAGGTCTCGATCGACATCCGATGGCTACACCTTC. This sequence encodes CATSRSRSTSDGYTF.

The count of this clone is one. V and J are TRBV9 and TRBJ2-1; 13 bases line up with TRBD2. The junction had 5 bases not matched to a gene; V was cut back by 2 bases and J by 9 bases. This CDR3 is 15 amino acids long. Per germline, CDR1 SGDLS and CDR2 YYNGEE. The CDR3 reads CASSVGLAGVGEQFF. In nucleotides, the CDR3 is TGTGCCAGCAGCGTTGGACTAGCGGGAGTTGGTGAGCAGTTCTTC.

The chain couples TRBV27 to TRBJ2-7; possible D gene TRBD2, 5 bases. Germline V gives CDR1 MNHEY, CDR2 SMNVEV (reference sequence). The V end lost 5 bases, the J end lost 3 bases, and 17 bases lay between the germline ends. The CDR3 sequence is 15 residues long. The CDR3 protein is CASSLSTSSRYEQYF. The CDR3 DNA reads TGTGCCAGCAGTCTCTCAACTAGTTCACGCTACGAGCAGTACTTC.

The chain recombines TRBV19 with TRBJ2-7; 7 bases agree with TRBD1. J was trimmed by 2 bases and V by 5 bases; bases with no gene match: 6. The germline V gene has CDR1 LNHDA and CDR2 SQIVND (reference sequence). The length of the CDR3 is 14 residues. Here the CDR3 DNA reads TGTGCCAGTAGTCCCCGGGACAGCACCTACGAGCAGTACTTC. This encodes CASSPRDSTYEQYF.

There are a few counts of this clone. The chain joins TRBV6-6 to TRBJ2-5; TRBD2 agrees at 8 bases. Germline V lookup: CDR1 MNHNY, CDR2 SVGAGI (reference sequence). The length of the CDR3 is 13 residues. V shed 8 bases, J shed 5 bases, and the junction held 7 bases outside the gene matches. Written as DNA, the CDR3 is TGTGCCAGCCTCGCCGGGAGGGGGGAGACCCAGTACTTC. As protein: CASLAGRGETQYF.

The V call is TRBV6-5, the J call TRBJ1-5, with D unclear. The CDR3 loop spans 14 amino acids. V gave up 6 bases and J gave up 2 bases, with 11 bases separating them. Germline V gene data show CDR1 as MNHEY and CDR2 as SVGAGI. CDR3 DNA: TGTGCCAGCAGGCCGACGGGTCGCAATCAGCCCCAGCATTTT. This encodes CASRPTGRNQPQHF.

This clone was detected only a few times. The chain has TRBV5-1 and TRBJ2-4; possibly TRBD1 for D (6 bases). Germline V gives CDR1 SGHRS, CDR2 YFSETQ. V was clipped by 0 bases and J by 4 bases, with 11 bases between them. This CDR3 contains 15 residues. The chain's CDR3 is CASSLAMGAKNIQYF. The CDR3 DNA follows: TGCGCCAGCAGCTTGGCTATGGGGGCGAAAAACATTCAGTACTTC. The full variable domain, its missing parts supplied by reference TRBV5-1 and TRBJ2-4, is KAGVTQTPRYLIKTRGQQVTLSCSPISGHRSVSWYQQTPGQGLQFLFEYFSETQRNKGNFPGRFSGRQFSNSRSEMNVSTLELGDSALYLCASSLAMGAKNIQYFGAGTRLSVL.

This clone qualifies as large (0.1 to 1%). The V call is TRBV28, the J call TRBJ2-1; no firm D call. The CDR3 sequence is 11 residues long. Germline V gene data show CDR1 as MDHEN and CDR2 as SYDVKM. Trimming shortened V by 2 bases and J by 8 bases, and 4 bases separated the two germline ends. CDR3 sequence: CASSLRYEQFF. Here the CDR3 DNA reads TGTGCCAGCAGTTTAAGATATGAGCAGTTCTTC.

This clone was seen a few times. The V call is TRBV2, the J call TRBJ1-1, with a possible D match to TRBD1 (5 bases). The length of the CDR3 is 13 residues. The V gene's germline CDR1 is SNHLY and CDR2 FYNNEI. V lost 7 bases and J 4 bases, leaving 13 bases between the germline ends. The CDR3 DNA is TGTGCCAGCATCAGCGGGGCTCGCACTGAAGCTTTCTTT. It translates to CASISGARTEAFF.

The chain recombines TRBV28 with TRBJ2-1; no reliable D call. Deletions cut 4 bases from V and 6 bases from J, with 19 bases between. CDR3 size: 16 residues. Per germline, CDR1 MDHEN and CDR2 SYDVKM. The CDR3 region is CASSSNARTDTNEQFF. The CDR3 DNA reads as TGTGCCAGCAGTTCCAATGCGAGGACGGATACCAATGAGCAGTTCTTC. Full variable domain (rest looked up from reference TRBV28 and TRBJ2-1): DVKVTQSSRYLVKRTGEKVFLECVQDMDHENMFWYRQDPGLGLRLIYFSYDVKMKEKGDIPEGYSVSREKKERFSLILESASTNQTSMYLCASSSNARTDTNEQFFGPGTRLTVL.